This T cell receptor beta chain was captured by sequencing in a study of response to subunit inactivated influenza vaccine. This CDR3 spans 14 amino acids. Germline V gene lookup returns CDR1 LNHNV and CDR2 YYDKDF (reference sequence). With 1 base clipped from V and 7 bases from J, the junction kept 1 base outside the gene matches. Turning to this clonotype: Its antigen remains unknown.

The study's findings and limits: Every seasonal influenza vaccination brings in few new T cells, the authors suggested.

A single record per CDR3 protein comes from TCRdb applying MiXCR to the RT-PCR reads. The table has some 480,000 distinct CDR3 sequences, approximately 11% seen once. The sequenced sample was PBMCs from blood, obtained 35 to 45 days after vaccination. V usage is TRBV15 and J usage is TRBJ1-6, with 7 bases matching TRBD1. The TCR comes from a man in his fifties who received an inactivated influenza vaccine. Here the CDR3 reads CATSRVGGNSPLHF. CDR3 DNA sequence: TGTGCCACCAGCAGAGTAGGGGGCAATTCACCCCTCCACTTT.